The clone carrying this TCR beta chain was counted a single time. This specimen comes from a study of CD8 T cells in Susac syndrome. From blood CD8+ and CD4+ T cells, the TCR beta chain was sequenced. The healthy controls were matched to patients by age and sex. Negative isolation yielded the CD8+ and CD4+ T cells, while FACS enriched the TEMRA cells. A quantity of about 0.5 to 1 ug RNA underwent reverse transcription using random hexamers. Amplification of TCR beta CDR3 used immunoSEQ multiplex PCR across 54 Vbeta and 13 Jbeta. TCRdb redid the calling of the immunoSEQ multiplex PCR reads with MiXCR, one entry per CDR3 protein. The table lists fewer than 150,000 distinct CDR3 sequences, about 93% of them singletons. V lost 10 bases to trimming and J lost 0 bases; unmatched junction nucleotides: 11. Germline V gene sequence: CDR1 SNHLY, CDR2 FYNNEI. The CDR3 is made up of 15 amino acids.

The chain uses TRBV2 and TRBJ2-7, with 8 bases matching TRBD1. Material for sequencing was CD8+ T cells from PBMCs. The source is a human donor in good health. The DNA for the CDR3 is TGTGCCATCAAGATGGACAGGGCCCTCTCCTACGAGCAGTACTTC. It is translated as CAIKMDRALSYEQYF.